A selection of T cell receptor beta chains follows, all from one sample in a study of cytomegalovirus exposure and HLA in healthy donors. Produced via immunoSEQ multiplex PCR; TCRdb's table is partial and in-frame only. This sample has about 190,000 clones; 65% to 80% occur once, and the top ten carry approximately 4.6%. The sequencing input was PBMCs. These TCRs come from a man aged 25 to 40 in good health and CMV-seropositive. CDR3s include the opening cysteine and the closing phenylalanine or tryptophan. Fields, in order: clone size, V gene, CDR3 length, J gene, D gene, CDR3 DNA, CDR3 protein. The D gene is left open where the match is weak. Size values are once, few and many counts, or a class for expanded clones, and some rows have none.

NA	TRBV15	19	TRBJ1-2	NA	TGTGCCACCAGCAGAGCCGTCTCAGTTTTAGGGGGGGCTTACAATGGCTACACCTTC	CATSRAVSVLGGAYNGYTF
NA	TRBV19	13	TRBJ2-6	NA	TGTGCCAGTACTGGCGGGACGCCCAACGTCCTGACTTTC	CASTGGTPNVLTF
few	TRBV7-9	13	TRBJ2-7	NA	TGTGCCAGCAGCCCGGCGGCAGGGAGGGAGCAGTACTTC	CASSPAAGREQYF
once	TRBV28	12	TRBJ2-7	NA	TGTGCCAGCAGTTTACGGACACCCGAGCAGTACTTC	CASSLRTPEQYF
NA	TRBV10-3	18	TRBJ1-5	TRBD1	TGTGCCAGCCCCGCCAACTTAGGGACAGCTTTGGGCCATCAGCCCCAGCATTTT	CASPANLGTALGHQPQHF
NA	TRBV6-6	16	TRBJ2-3	TRBD2	TGTGCCAGCAGCAAGGGACTAGCGGGTAGCACAGATACGCAGTATTTT	CASSKGLAGSTDTQYF
NA	TRBV30	16	TRBJ2-3	TRBD2	TGTGCCTGGAGTGTAGGACTAGCGGGAGCCAGAGATACGCAGTATTTT	CAWSVGLAGARDTQYF
NA	TRBV9	19	TRBJ2-6	TRBD2	TGTGCCAGCAGCCCTTCGACTAGCGGGAGCAGCTCTGGGGCCAACGTCCTGACTTTC	CASSPSTSGSSSGANVLTF
NA	TRBV4-2	16	TRBJ1-3	TRBD1	TGTGCCAGCAGCCAAGCGGGACAGGGGAGTGGAAACACCATATATTTT	CASSQAGQGSGNTIYF
few	TRBV4-2	15	TRBJ2-2	NA	TGTGCCACTAACCCCCGGGGGACCCGAAGTGAAGAGCTGTTTTTT	CATNPRGTRSEELFF
once	TRBV5-4	14	TRBJ1-6	NA	TGTGCCAGCAGTTTTGCGGGTCGGCATTCACCCCTCCACTTT	CASSFAGRHSPLHF
NA	TRBV6-5	14	TRBJ1-3	NA	TGTGCCGGCAGTTATCAAGGGGCTGGAAACACCATATATTTT	CAGSYQGAGNTIYF
few	TRBV11-1	15	TRBJ2-2	NA	TGTGCCAGCAGCTTACTCCGCGGGGTCGTCGGGGAGCTGTTTTTT	CASSLLRGVVGELFF
NA	TRBV30	14	TRBJ2-7	TRBD1	TGTGCCTGGAGGCGAACAGGGGTTGACTACGAGCAGTACTTC	CAWRRTGVDYEQYF
NA	TRBV6-1	17	TRBJ2-6	TRBD1	TGTGCCAGCAGTGAAGCGTTTGGACAGGCCGGGGCCAACGTCCTGACTTTC	CASSEAFGQAGANVLTF
once	TRBV7-2	15	TRBJ1-2	NA	TGTGCCAGCAGCTTAGGGGGCCGAGCTAACTATGGCTACACCTTC	CASSLGGRANYGYTF
NA	TRBV25-1	12	TRBJ2-1	NA	TGTGCCAGCAGGGGAGAACAGCCGGAGCAGTTCTTC	CASRGEQPEQFF
NA	TRBV28	14	TRBJ1-2	NA	TGTGCCAGCAGTTTACCCCGGGATTATAGTGGCTACACCTTC	CASSLPRDYSGYTF
NA	TRBV18	15	TRBJ1-5	TRBD1	TGTGCCAGCTCCCCCTACAGGGGTGGCAATCAGCCCCAGCATTTT	CASSPYRGGNQPQHF
few	TRBV2	13	TRBJ2-7	TRBD2	TGTGCCAGCCGACTAGCGTTGGCCTACGAGCAGTACTTC	CASRLALAYEQYF
NA	TRBV4-2	17	TRBJ2-2	NA	TGTGCCAGCAGCCAAGATCAAAACAGGGTGAAAACCGGGGAGCTGTTTTTT	CASSQDQNRVKTGELFF
NA	TRBV28	14	TRBJ2-3	NA	TGTGCCAGCAGTTCATCCGGGGCGGGGGATACGCAGTATTTT	CASSSSGAGDTQYF
NA	TRBV7-2	12	TRBJ1-2	NA	TGTGCCAGCAGCTTAACAGGGCGAGGCTACACCTTC	CASSLTGRGYTF
NA	TRBV7-2	15	TRBJ2-3	NA	TGTGCCAGCAGTCCACAGATATCTAGCACAGATACGCAGTATTTT	CASSPQISSTDTQYF
NA	TRBV5-1	12	TRBJ1-2	NA	TGCGCCAGCAGCTCGGACATCTATGGCTACACCTTC	CASSSDIYGYTF
NA	TRBV27	15	TRBJ1-1	NA	TGTGCCAGCAGTTTAGTCTCAGGGGTGGTCACTGAAGCTTTCTTT	CASSLVSGVVTEAFF
NA	TRBV7-2	15	TRBJ1-1	NA	TGTGCCAGCAGCCTAACGGGAGGGGGACGCACTGAAGCTTTCTTT	CASSLTGGGRTEAFF
few	TRBV5-6	13	TRBJ2-1	TRBD2	TGTGCCAGCAGCTTGGCAGGTGCGGGAGGGCCGCTCTTC	CASSLAGAGGPLF
NA	TRBV7-2	16	TRBJ2-3	NA	TGTGCCAGCAGCTTAGCACGGCGGGCCGGCACAGATACGCAGTATTTT	CASSLARRAGTDTQYF
NA	TRBV7-3	20	TRBJ2-5	NA	TGTGCCAGCAGCTTTCTCTGGGGGGACCCCGCAGGCCCAGGGGGAGAGACCCAGTACTTC	CASSFLWGDPAGPGGETQYF
NA	TRBV28	16	TRBJ1-4	NA	TGTGCCAGCAGTTTATCCCAGCAGGGATTGATGGAAAAACTGTTTTTT	CASSLSQQGLMEKLFF
NA	TRBV28	14	TRBJ2-6	NA	TGTGCCAGCAGTTTAGCGTCTGGGGCCAACGTCCTGACTTTC	CASSLASGANVLTF
NA	TRBV5-1	15	TRBJ2-3	TRBD1	TGCGCCAGCAGCTTAGGGACAGGGAAGTCAGATACGCAGTATTTT	CASSLGTGKSDTQYF
NA	TRBV7-2	15	TRBJ2-2	NA	TGTGCCAGCAGCCCGGAGCAGGGTAGTGGCGGGGAGCTGTTTTTT	CASSPEQGSGGELFF
NA	TRBV7-3	13	TRBJ2-5	NA	TGTGCCAGCAGCGACCAGGGTGTAGAGACCCAGTACTTC	CASSDQGVETQYF
NA	TRBV4-1	16	TRBJ2-1	TRBD2	TGCGCCAGCAGCCAAGTAGCGGGAGGTCTCTACAATGAGCAGTTCTTC	CASSQVAGGLYNEQFF
once	TRBV19	15	TRBJ2-1	TRBD2	TGTGCCAGTAGTATAAGCGGGGGGAAGTACAATGAGCAGTTCTTC	CASSISGGKYNEQFF